This TCR beta chain was observed in a study of blood T cell repertoires in COVID-19. The repertoire was sequenced with immunoSEQ multiplex PCR; TCRdb's copy has only in-frame clones and lacks some. The sample shows about 89,000 clones, about nine tenths of them seen only once. The TCR originated in a male donor with acute or convalescent COVID-19. The specimen sequenced was peripheral blood.

Here the CDR3 reads CASKLRAYEQYF. CDR3 nucleotides: TGTGCCAGCAAGCTGCGAGCCTACGAGCAGTACTTC. The V and J genes are TRBV2 and TRBJ2-7; D is undetermined. V was clipped by 7 bases and J by 2 bases, with 9 bases between them. Germline-derived CDR1 and CDR2 are SNHLY and FYNNEI. The CDR3 is 12 amino acids.